This TCR beta chain comes out of a study of identical twins. V lost 2 bases, J lost 10 bases, and 25 bases lay in between. From germline, CDR1 is SGHRS and CDR2 YFSETQ. There are 18 residues in the CDR3. Worth noting for this clonotype: The antigen remains unidentified.

Via MiXCR, TCRdb re-called the 5' RACE reads, giving one row per CDR3 protein. The table shows approximately 230,000 distinct CDR3 sequences, with 11% to 15% occurring only once. Study-wide results and limits: Models, which agreed with sharing between unrelated individuals, nonetheless underestimated the out-of-frame TCR alpha sharing seen in monozygotic twins. A cross-sectional statistical analysis, not follow-up of the same donors, supported the conclusions. Low generation probability was overrepresented in out-of-frame alpha sequences shared by twins. Reduced insertions were recorded for abundant cord blood beta clonotypes, with no such pattern in memory repertoires.

Source material: memory (CD45RO+) T cells sorted from blood. This clonotype was sampled from a young woman in good health. The V call is TRBV5-1, the J call TRBJ1-6, with no clear D. Written as DNA, the CDR3 is TGCGCCAGCAGCTTTGGTACTAGATCTGGAGGCAGGCGATCACCCCTCCACTTT. Encoded protein: CASSFGTRSGGRRSPLHF.